A single sample gave rise to the 19 T cell receptor beta chains below, sequenced in a study of blood T cell repertoires in COVID-19. Clones were read by immunoSEQ multiplex PCR, and TCRdb kept only the in-frame ones, dropping some. The sample includes a few hundred thousand clones, approximately 88% of them seen just once. Input material: peripheral blood. The receptors were gathered from a woman aged 40 to 50 who had recovered from COVID-19.

The chain couples TRBV4-1 to TRBJ2-1; the match to TRBD2 covers 9 bases. The V gene end was trimmed by 3 bases and the J gene end by 10 bases; junction bases not matched to a gene: 4. The CDR3 length is 13 residues. Germline CDR1 and CDR2: MGHRA and YSYEKL. CDR3: CASSQGLAQEQFF. For the CDR3, the DNA is TGCGCCAGCAGCCAGGGACTAGCTCAGGAGCAGTTCTTC.

The chain carries TRBV9 and TRBJ2-1; D might be TRBD2 (6 bases). In germline, CDR1 is SGDLS, CDR2 YYNGEE. Trimming shortened V by 0 bases and J by 1 base, and 8 bases separated the two germline ends. CDR3 size: 15 residues. This chain's CDR3 is CASSVAAGSYNEQFF. The CDR3 DNA is TGTGCCAGCAGCGTAGCTGCGGGGTCCTACAATGAGCAGTTCTTC.

J is TRBJ2-2 and V is TRBV6-5; no firm D call. This CDR3 is built from 14 residues. The V and J ends lost 2 bases and 1 base respectively, with 5 bases between them. Per the germline V gene, CDR1 is MNHEY and CDR2 is SVGAGI. CDR3 sequence (DNA): TGTGCCAGCAGTTACACATGGAACACCGGGGAGCTGTTTTTT. It encodes CASSYTWNTGELFF.

The V gene is TRBV19, the J gene TRBJ1-1, with TRBD1 identical over 10 bases. The CDR3 extends over 14 amino acids. Trimming removed 2 bases from V and 5 bases from J; junction bases left unmatched: 2. Looked up from germline, CDR1 is LNHDA and CDR2 is SQIVND (reference sequence). The CDR3 nucleotides read TGTGCCAGTAGTATAACGGGACAGGGGACTGAAGCTTTCTTT. It yields the protein CASSITGQGTEAFF.

V is TRBV4-1 and J is TRBJ2-1; 9 bases map to TRBD2. Germline values: CDR1 MGHRA, CDR2 YSYEKL. The CDR3 sequence is 17 residues long. V shed 0 bases, J shed 5 bases, and the junction held 8 bases outside the gene matches. CDR3 sequence: CASSQDVAGGPNNEQFF. The CDR3, as DNA: TGCGCCAGCAGCCAAGACGTGGCGGGAGGGCCGAACAATGAGCAGTTCTTC.

The chain uses TRBV21-1 and TRBJ1-5. TRBV21-1 is classified as a pseudogene. The CDR3 runs 17 residues. This CDR3 reads CASSKVAVRMSNQPQHF. In DNA, the CDR3 is TGTGCCAGCAGCAAAGTGGCGGTAAGGATGAGCAATCAGCCCCAGCATTTT.

This clone was detected once. V usage is TRBV19 and J usage is TRBJ1-1; TRBD1 agrees at 7 bases. Trimming cost V 2 bases and J 3 bases; bases outside gene matches: 0. Germline V gene sequence: CDR1 LNHDA, CDR2 SQIVND (reference sequence). This CDR3 contains 13 residues. The CDR3 DNA is TGTGCCAGTAGTATACAGGGGGACACTGAAGCTTTCTTT. Translation: CASSIQGDTEAFF.

The gene calls are TRBV21-1 and TRBJ2-7; the table's D call of TRBD2 was not tested on the DNA. TRBV21-1 is shown as a pseudogene. This CDR3 region has 13 residues. CDR3 sequence (DNA): TGTGCCAGCAAGGGCGGGAGTGGATACGAGCAGTACTTC. This codes for CASKGGSGYEQYF.

The V call is TRBV24-1, the J call TRBJ2-2; 9 bases fit TRBD1. V lost 7 bases and J lost 7; bases outside the gene matches: 6. Germline V gives CDR1 KGHDR, CDR2 SFDVKD. This CDR3 spans 14 amino acids. Here the CDR3 DNA reads TGTGCCACCAGGGGGACAGGGAAGAGCGGGGAGCTGTTTTTT. Its translation: CATRGTGKSGELFF.

The V call is TRBV29-1, the J call TRBJ2-5; TRBD1 is a possible D gene (6 bases). CDR3 length: 14 amino acids. Trimming pared 4 bases from V and 5 bases from J, leaving 17 bases between. In germline, CDR1 is SQVTM, CDR2 ANQGSEA. In DNA form, the CDR3 reads TGCAGCGTTGTCCTCACAGGGCTTTACGAGACCCAGTACTTC. It is translated as CSVVLTGLYETQYF.

A single count supports this clone. This chain joins TRBV27 and TRBJ2-3, with D possibly matching TRBD2 (6 bases). CDR3 length: 14 residues. V was pared by 3 bases and J by 3 bases, with 10 bases between. Germline CDR1 MNHEY, CDR2 SMNVEV (reference sequence). CDR3 nucleotides: TGTGCCAGCAGTTTGTGGAGGGCAACAGATACGCAGTATTTT. Its protein product is CASSLWRATDTQYF.

The V gene is TRBV24-1, the J gene TRBJ2-6, with D unclear. V lost 9 bases and J lost 1, with 6 bases in between. CDR3 length: 13 residues. CDR1 and CDR2 (germline): KGHDR, SFDVKD. The CDR3 nucleotides read TGTGCCACCGAGGATTCTGGGGCCAACGTCCTGACTTTC. Its protein is CATEDSGANVLTF.

This chain joins TRBV10-3 and TRBJ2-1; 7 nucleotides line up with TRBD1. Germline-derived CDR1 and CDR2 are ENHRY and SYGVKD. CDR3 length: 12 residues. J lost 3 bases, V lost 10 bases, and 3 bases had no gene match. The DNA for the CDR3 is TGTGCCACCCGGGACAGCTACAATGAGCAGTTCTTC. Translating gives CATRDSYNEQFF.

V and J are TRBV24-1 and TRBJ1-4; 7 bases agree with TRBD1. V lost 8 bases, J lost 6 bases, and 8 bases stayed unmatched. From germline, CDR1 is KGHDR and CDR2 SFDVKD. The CDR3 has 14 amino acids. The CDR3 sequence: CATIWTGDHEKLFF. The DNA for the CDR3 is TGTGCCACCATTTGGACAGGTGATCATGAAAAACTGTTTTTT.

The chain uses TRBV30 and TRBJ2-7, with D tentatively TRBD2 (6 bases). Germline V gene data show CDR1 as GTSNPN and CDR2 as SVGIG (reference sequence). V was pared by 3 bases and J by 2 bases, with 11 bases between. The CDR3 is 13 amino acids. The CDR3 coding sequence is TGTGCCTGGAGGCGGAGGGGAACCTACGAGCAGTACTTC. Translation gives CAWRRRGTYEQYF.

This chain links TRBV4-2 with TRBJ2-2; TRBD2 agrees at 12 bases. Looked up from germline, CDR1 is LGHNA and CDR2 is YNFKEQ. There are 17 residues in the CDR3. V was pared by 0 bases and J by 2 bases, with 1 base of the junction left unmatched. CDR3 amino acids: CASSQETSGSNTGELFF. In nucleotides, the CDR3 is TGTGCCAGCAGCCAAGAGACTAGCGGGAGTAACACCGGGGAGCTGTTTTTT.

The V call is TRBV5-1, the J call TRBJ1-1; D is possibly TRBD1 (6 bases). This CDR3 comprises 15 residues. Germline V CDR1 and CDR2: SGHRS, YFSETQ. Trimming left V 0 bases short and J 7 bases short, with 16 bases between. The CDR3 DNA reads TGCGCCAGCAGCTTGGACCAGGGGCGTATCGGTGAAGCTTTCTTT. It specifies CASSLDQGRIGEAFF.

The genes are TRBV7-8 and TRBJ2-2, with TRBD1 as a possible D gene (6 bases). Between the trimmed V and J ends, which lost 5 bases and 4 bases, there was a span of 23 bases. The germline CDR1 and CDR2 sequences are SGHVS and FQNEAQ. This CDR3 spans 18 amino acids. DNA for the CDR3: TGTGCCAGCAGCACATACTTAGACAGGACCAGGGGCACCGGGGAGCTGTTTTTT. Translation gives CASSTYLDRTRGTGELFF.

This sequence joins TRBV27 and TRBJ2-6; the D is unclear. Germline-derived CDR1 and CDR2 are MNHEY and SMNVEV (reference sequence). V was shortened by 2 bases and J by 0 bases, with 5 bases between the two germline ends. The CDR3 loop spans 15 amino acids. The CDR3 loop reads CASSLRSSGANVLTF. CDR3 nucleotides: TGTGCCAGCAGTTTACGGAGCTCTGGGGCCAACGTCCTGACTTTC.